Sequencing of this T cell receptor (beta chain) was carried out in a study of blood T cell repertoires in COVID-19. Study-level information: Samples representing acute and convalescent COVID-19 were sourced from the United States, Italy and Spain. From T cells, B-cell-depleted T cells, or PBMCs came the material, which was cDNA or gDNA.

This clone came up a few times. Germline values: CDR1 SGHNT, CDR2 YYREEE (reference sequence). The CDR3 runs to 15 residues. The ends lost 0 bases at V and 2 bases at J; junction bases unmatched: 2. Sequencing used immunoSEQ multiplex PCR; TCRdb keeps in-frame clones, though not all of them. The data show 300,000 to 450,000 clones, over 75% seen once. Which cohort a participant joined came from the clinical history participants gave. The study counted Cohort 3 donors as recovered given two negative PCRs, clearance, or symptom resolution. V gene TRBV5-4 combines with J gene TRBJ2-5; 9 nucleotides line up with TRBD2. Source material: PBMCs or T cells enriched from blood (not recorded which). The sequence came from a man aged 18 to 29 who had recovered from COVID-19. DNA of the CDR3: TGTGCCAGCAGCTTGGGACTAGCGGCTCAAGAGACCCAGTACTTC. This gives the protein CASSLGLAAQETQYF.